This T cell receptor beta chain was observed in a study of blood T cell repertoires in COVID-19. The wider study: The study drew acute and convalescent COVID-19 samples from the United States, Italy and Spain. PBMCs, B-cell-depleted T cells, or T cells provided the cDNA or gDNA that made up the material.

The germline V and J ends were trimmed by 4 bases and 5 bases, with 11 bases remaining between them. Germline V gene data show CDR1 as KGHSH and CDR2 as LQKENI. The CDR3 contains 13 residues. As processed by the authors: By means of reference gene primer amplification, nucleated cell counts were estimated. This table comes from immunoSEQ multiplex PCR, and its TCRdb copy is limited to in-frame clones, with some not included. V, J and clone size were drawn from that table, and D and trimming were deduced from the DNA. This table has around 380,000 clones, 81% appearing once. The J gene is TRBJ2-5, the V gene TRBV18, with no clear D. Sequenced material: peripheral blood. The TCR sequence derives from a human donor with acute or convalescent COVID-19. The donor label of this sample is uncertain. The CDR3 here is CASSLRLAETQYF. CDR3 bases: TGTGCCAGCTCACTTAGACTGGCCGAGACCCAGTACTTC.